The entry that follows covers one TCR beta chain sequence. This sample was included in a study of blood T cell repertoires in COVID-19. Study overall: The samples span acute and convalescent COVID-19 from the United States, Italy and Spain. T cells, B-cell-depleted T cells, or PBMCs supplied cDNA or gDNA.

Original methodology: Estimates of nucleated cell counts were drawn from the amplification of reference gene primers. TCRdb's copy holds only in-frame clones and misses some; the assay was immunoSEQ multiplex PCR. Clonal size and the V and J genes are those of that table, whereas D and trimming came from the DNA. The sample has 200,000 to 250,000 clones; around 82% are singletons. Trimming took 5 bases from V and 0 from J, leaving 17 bases between them. Germline V gene sequence: CDR1 SGHVS, CDR2 FQNEAQ. This CDR3 has 16 amino acids. Specimen: peripheral blood. This sequence originates from a man aged 50-60 years with active or convalescent COVID-19. The chain links TRBV7-8 to TRBJ2-7, with D possibly being TRBD2 (7 bases). The CDR3 region is CASSTGRVPGSYEQYF. The CDR3 bases are TGTGCCAGCAGCACAGGGAGGGTTCCAGGCTCCTACGAGCAGTACTTC.